One sample yielded the 10 T cell receptor beta chains listed below, sequenced in a study of human T cells and chemical hapten exposure. Specified time point: patch test 1, 2 weeks after DPC sensitization. Documented treatment: therapeutic diphenylcyclopropenone sensitization with weekly scalp DPC. TCRdb independently ran MiXCR on the RACE reads; one entry per CDR3 protein. The repertoire holds 65,000 to 95,000 distinct CDR3 sequences, with 12% as singletons. Sequenced material: whole blood, taken in connection with sensitization to the hapten diphenylcyclopropenone (DPC). The source is a woman aged 60-75 years with alopecia areata. Some clones in this sample may be carry-over from other donors' samples.

The chain carries TRBV11-2 and TRBJ2-3, with D perhaps TRBD2 (5 bases). The CDR3 is made up of 16 amino acids. V lost 2 bases to trimming and J lost 6 bases, with 18 bases between them. CDR1 SGHAT and CDR2 FQNNGV come from the germline V gene. CDR3 sequence reads: CASSLSVRGERDTQYF. In DNA form, the CDR3 reads TGTGCCAGCAGCTTATCCGTTCGGGGAGAGCGGGATACGCAGTATTTT.

At least ten counts were recorded for this clonotype. V and J are TRBV6-2 or TRBV6-3 and TRBJ1-5, with D possibly TRBD1 on 5 matching bases. The germline V gene encodes CDR1 MNHEY and CDR2 SVGEGT. Trimming took 5 bases from V and 9 from J, leaving 20 bases between them. The CDR3 is 15 amino acids. CDR3 coding DNA: TGTGCCAGCAGTCCGCTTGGGGCCGCCCATGGGCCCCAGCATTTT. Its protein is CASSPLGAAHGPQHF.

The J gene is TRBJ1-4, the V gene TRBV5-1; 9 bases match TRBD1. V gave up 1 base and J gave up 8 bases; unmatched junction bases: 6. CDR1 is SGHRS, CDR2 YFSETQ, per germline. The CDR3 is 15 amino acids. The CDR3 nucleotides are TGCGCCAGCAGCTTGCTCGGACAGGGGCTGGAAAAACTGTTTTTT. Encoded protein: CASSLLGQGLEKLFF.

At least ten counts were recorded for this clonotype. The chain couples TRBV12-5 to TRBJ2-1; D may be TRBD1 (6 bases). The CDR3 runs to 17 residues. V was cut by 5 bases and J by 7 bases, with 24 bases left in between. The germline CDR1 and CDR2 sequences are LGHNT and FRNRAP. The CDR3 spells CASGVPLGGPVLNEQFF. CDR3 nucleotides: TGTGCTAGTGGTGTCCCCCTAGGGGGACCTGTTCTTAATGAGCAGTTCTTC.

The V and J genes are TRBV5-1 and TRBJ2-7, with TRBD2 matching 8 bases. CDR3 length equals 13 residues. The V gene's germline CDR1 is SGHRS and CDR2 YFSETQ. After removal of 2 bases from V and 5 bases from J, the junction contained 3 bases not matched to a gene. The DNA for the CDR3 is TGCGCCAGCAGCTTCGCGACTAGCGACGAGCAGTACTTC. Its translation: CASSFATSDEQYF. Filled out from reference TRBV5-1 and TRBJ2-7, the complete variable domain reads KAGVTQTPRYLIKTRGQQVTLSCSPISGHRSVSWYQQTPGQGLQFLFEYFSETQRNKGNFPGRFSGRQFSNSRSEMNVSTLELGDSALYLCASSFATSDEQYFGPGTRLTVT.

This clonotype was observed many times. V and J are TRBV20-1 and TRBJ1-5; no reliable D call. V was cut by 4 bases and J by 6 bases, with 7 bases left in between. CDR3 length: 11 amino acids. CDR1 and CDR2 from the germline V gene are DFQATT and SNEGSKA (reference sequence). DNA for the CDR3: TGCAGTGCTAACATCGGTCAGCCCCAGCATTTT. Encoded protein: CSANIGQPQHF.

The chain has TRBV6-5 and TRBJ2-7; the match to TRBD1 covers 7 bases. Germline V gene lookup returns CDR1 MNHEY and CDR2 SVGAGI. The CDR3 length is 13 residues. The V gene end was trimmed by 6 bases and the J gene end by 3 bases; junction bases not matched to a gene: 5. The CDR3 reads CASRRPGGYEQYF. CDR3 sequence (DNA): TGTGCCAGCAGGCGACCAGGGGGCTACGAGCAGTACTTC.

V gene TRBV5-5 combines with J gene TRBJ2-7; a weak D match, TRBD2 (6 bases). This CDR3 has 16 residues. Trimming took off 1 base at V and 4 bases at J, with 18 bases between the two ends. Germline-derived CDR1 and CDR2 are SGHKS and YYEKEE (reference sequence). CDR3 sequence reads: CASSLIAGGFRYEQYF. The DNA of the CDR3 is TGTGCCAGCAGCTTGATTGCCGGGGGTTTTCGGTACGAGCAGTACTTC. Variable domain in full (rest from reference TRBV5-5 and TRBJ2-7): DAGVTQSPTHLIKTRGQQVTLRCSPISGHKSVSWYQQVLGQGPQFIFQYYEKEERGRGNFPDRFSARQFPNYSSELNVNALLLGDSALYLCASSLIAGGFRYEQYFGPGTRLTVT.

This clonotype was seen at least ten times. The rearrangement links TRBV3-1 to TRBJ1-1; D unclear. V was clipped by 1 base and J by 4 bases, with 13 bases between them. The germline V gene has CDR1 LGHDT and CDR2 YNNKEL (reference sequence). The CDR3 totals 15 residues. In DNA form, the CDR3 reads TGTGCCAGCAGCCAAGTCGGGGATCCCCCCACTGAAGCTTTCTTT. Translating gives CASSQVGDPPTEAFF. Looking up the rest from reference TRBV3-1 and TRBJ1-1 gives the full variable domain: DTAVSQTPKYLVTQMGNDKSIKCEQNLGHDTMYWYKQDSKKFLKIMFSYNNKELIINETVPNRFSPKSPDKAHLNLHINSLELGDSAVYFCASSQVGDPPTEAFFGQGTRLTVV.

The chain couples TRBV4-2 to TRBJ2-2, with D perhaps matching TRBD2 (5 bases). Germline CDR1 reads LGHNA; CDR2 reads YNFKEQ. V was clipped by 4 bases and J by 6 bases, with 15 bases between them. CDR3 length: 15 residues. The CDR3 sequence is CASSPVSLGAGELFF. The CDR3 nucleotides read TGTGCCAGCAGCCCTGTTTCATTGGGAGCCGGGGAGCTGTTTTTT.